This TCR beta chain was observed in a study of blood T cell repertoires in COVID-19. Whole-study context: The samples span acute and convalescent COVID-19 from the United States, Italy and Spain. The analysed material was cDNA or gDNA that came from T cells, B-cell-depleted T cells, or PBMCs.

CDR3 length: 13 amino acids. V shed 10 bases and J 5 bases; nucleotides not matched to a gene: 7. Original processing methods: Reference gene primer amplification in the assay estimated nucleated cell counts. Here immunoSEQ multiplex PCR was the method, and the copy in TCRdb shows in-frame clones only, minus some. The D gene and trimming were derived from the DNA, and the V and J assignments and clone size from that table. The sample has some 30,000 clones, around 87% seen once. This TCR derives from a human donor in a cohort sampled during active COVID-19. The donor label of this sample is uncertain. Source material: peripheral blood. V is TRBV12-3 or TRBV12-4 and J is TRBJ1-4, with 7 nucleotides matching TRBD1. CDR3 sequence: CATTDRVNEKLFF. The CDR3 DNA sequence: TGTGCCACTACCGACAGGGTCAATGAAAAACTGTTTTTT.